This is a list of T cell receptor beta chains from one sample in a study of T cell responses to AZD1222 COVID-19 vaccine. The assay was immunoSEQ multiplex PCR, and TCRdb's table has in-frame clones only and misses some. The table shows 120,000 or so clones, with 92% occurring only once. This sample comprised peripheral blood, obtained on day 0 of AZD1222 vaccination. Receptors were obtained from an adult in good health. Both conserved end residues are part of each CDR3. Each record gives: V gene, D gene, clone size, J gene, CDR3 protein, CDR3 DNA. The D gene is left open where the match is weak. Rows may omit the clone size; those that give it use once, few, many or a size class.

TRBV27	-	once	TRBJ2-5	CASSLISGETQYF	TGTGCCAGCAGTTTAATTTCTGGAGAGACCCAGTACTTC
TRBV6-2/TRBV6-3	-	once	TRBJ1-2	CASSYVRATGYTF	TGTGCCAGCAGTTACGTCAGGGCGACTGGCTACACCTTC
TRBV30	TRBD1	-	TRBJ1-2	CAWSLTGGSYGYTF	TGTGCCTGGAGTTTGACAGGGGGCAGCTATGGCTACACCTTC
TRBV9	-	-	TRBJ2-1	CASSVEGDSYNEQFF	TGTGCCAGCAGCGTAGAAGGGGATTCCTACAATGAGCAGTTCTTC
TRBV7-8	-	-	TRBJ2-5	CASSYGAIPYETQYF	TGTGCCAGCAGCTATGGAGCTATCCCGTACGAGACCCAGTACTTC
TRBV9	-	-	TRBJ2-2	CASKGVNTGELFF	TGTGCCAGCAAAGGTGTTAACACCGGGGAGCTGTTTTTT
TRBV18	-	-	TRBJ2-5	CASSPRGETQYF	TGTGCCAGCTCCCCTCGAGGGGAGACCCAGTACTTC
TRBV4-3	TRBD1	-	TRBJ1-1	CASSQDFRDREMNTEAFF	TGCGCCAGCAGCCAAGATTTCCGGGACAGGGAGATGAACACTGAAGCTTTCTTT
TRBV30	TRBD2	-	TRBJ2-1	CAWSVPGTSGNEQFF	TGTGCCTGGAGTGTACCCGGGACTAGCGGCAATGAGCAGTTCTTC
TRBV13	-	-	TRBJ1-4	CASTQTGTPEKLFF	TGTGCCAGCACCCAAACAGGAACCCCAGAAAAACTGTTTTTT
TRBV2	-	-	TRBJ2-3	CASSVIPDTQYF	TGTGCCAGCAGTGTAATCCCAGATACGCAGTATTTT
TRBV4-1	TRBD2	-	TRBJ2-7	CASSHGLAENYEQYF	TGCGCCAGCAGCCATGGACTAGCGGAGAACTACGAGCAGTACTTC